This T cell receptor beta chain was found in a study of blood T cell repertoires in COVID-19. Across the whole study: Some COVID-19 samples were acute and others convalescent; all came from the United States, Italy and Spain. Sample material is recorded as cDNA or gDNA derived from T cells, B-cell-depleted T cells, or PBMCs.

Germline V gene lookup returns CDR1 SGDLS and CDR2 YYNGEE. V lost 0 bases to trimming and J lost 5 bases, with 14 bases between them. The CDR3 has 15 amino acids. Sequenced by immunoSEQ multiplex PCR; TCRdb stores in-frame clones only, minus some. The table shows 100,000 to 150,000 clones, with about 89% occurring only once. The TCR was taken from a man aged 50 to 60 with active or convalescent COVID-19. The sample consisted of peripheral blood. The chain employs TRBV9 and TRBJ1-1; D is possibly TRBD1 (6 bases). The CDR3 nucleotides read TGTGCCAGCAGCGTAGCTCTACAGGGTAGGACTGAAGCTTTCTTT. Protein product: CASSVALQGRTEAFF.